This entry describes one T cell receptor beta chain. Its specificity is unknown. Germline V gives CDR1 SGDLS, CDR2 YYNGEE. V lost 0 bases to trimming and J lost 5 bases, with 12 bases between them. This CDR3 is built from 15 residues. This specimen comes from a study of shared clonotypes between healthy human individuals. Points from the study as a whole: Genetic and exposure-history diversity was limited by the small donor number.

Unsorted PBMC DNA was run through sequencing on ten immunoSEQ deep assay plates. Repertoires were generated with immunoSEQ multiplex PCR, while TCRdb's copy carries only in-frame clones and drops some. The sample has hundreds of thousands of clones, approximately 71% seen once. Sequences were obtained from PBMCs. This clonotype was sampled from a woman between 40 and 55 years old in good health. Some clones in this sample may be carry-over from other donors' samples. V and J are TRBV9 and TRBJ2-1; D is undetermined. DNA for the CDR3: TGTGCCAGCAGCGTAGCGTCCCCTACTCACAATGAGCAGTTCTTC. The encoded protein is CASSVASPTHNEQFF.